Presented here are 10 T cell receptor beta chains from one specimen sequenced in a study of cytomegalovirus exposure and HLA in healthy donors (dated by TCRdb to about 2017). The library was obtained by the immunoSEQ multiplex PCR assay. The source is immuneACCESS, and TCRdb retained only in-frame sequences with V and J called. Part of the clones is not carried over; for the studies checked, unresolved V genes explain less than half of this, and the remainder is unexplained. In this sample the table shows 110,000 or so clones, about 91% of which occur a single time. About 1.7% of the sample belongs to the ten largest clones. Source material: PBMCs. These receptor sequences come from a man between 18 and 29 years old in good health and CMV-seronegative.

The chain carries TRBV4-3 and TRBJ2-7; 7 nucleotides line up with TRBD1. Per germline, CDR1 LGHNA and CDR2 YSLEER. V was pared by 0 bases and J by 2 bases, with 4 bases of the junction left unmatched. The CDR3 sequence is 15 residues long. The CDR3 here is CASSQDEGGTYEQYF. Written as DNA, the CDR3 is TGCGCCAGCAGCCAAGACGAAGGGGGCACCTACGAGCAGTACTTC.

The count of this clone is one. V gene TRBV28 combines with J gene TRBJ2-7; 8 bases match TRBD1. With 8 bases clipped from V and 0 bases from J, the junction kept 9 bases outside the gene matches. CDR1 MDHEN and CDR2 SYDVKM come from the germline V gene. The CDR3 extends over 15 amino acids. The CDR3 protein is CASVSGQARSYEQYF. The CDR3 bases are TGTGCCAGCGTTTCGGGACAGGCCCGCTCCTACGAGCAGTACTTC.

This clone has just a few counts. The CDR3 DNA reads TGTGCCAGCAGGGGGGGCGGGGGATCCCACAATGAGCAGTTCTTC. Protein product: CASRGGGGSHNEQFF. The V and J genes are TRBV28 and TRBJ2-1; weak D call: TRBD2 (7 bases). CDR1 and CDR2 (germline): MDHEN, SYDVKM. Trimming removed 6 bases at V and 5 bases at J, with 17 bases between. The CDR3 has 15 amino acids. The whole variable domain, remainder taken from reference TRBV28 and TRBJ2-1, is DVKVTQSSRYLVKRTGEKVFLECVQDMDHENMFWYRQDPGLGLRLIYFSYDVKMKEKGDIPEGYSVSREKKERFSLILESASTNQTSMYLCASRGGGGSHNEQFFGPGTRLTVL.

The chain is built from TRBV5-1 and TRBJ2-1, with TRBD1 as a possible D gene (6 bases). In germline, CDR1 is SGHRS, CDR2 YFSETQ. V lost 0 bases and J lost 3, with 10 bases in between. The CDR3 has 15 residues. The CDR3 sequence is CASSLEGTRYNEQFF. The CDR3 DNA follows: TGCGCCAGCAGCTTGGAGGGGACACGCTACAATGAGCAGTTCTTC. The full variable domain, completed using reference TRBV5-1 and TRBJ2-1, is KAGVTQTPRYLIKTRGQQVTLSCSPISGHRSVSWYQQTPGQGLQFLFEYFSETQRNKGNFPGRFSGRQFSNSRSEMNVSTLELGDSALYLCASSLEGTRYNEQFFGPGTRLTVL.

CDR3 protein: CASMEPRRKLFF. In DNA form, the CDR3 reads TGTGCCAGCATGGAACCCCGGAGAAAACTGTTTTTT. V and J are TRBV28 and TRBJ1-4; D is unresolved. Per the germline V gene, CDR1 is MDHEN and CDR2 is SYDVKM. Trimming cost V 7 bases and J 10 bases, with 13 bases left between them. CDR3 length: 12 amino acids.

The chain couples TRBV5-1 to TRBJ1-3, with D possibly TRBD1 on 5 matching bases. The CDR3 is 15 amino acids. Germline V lookup: CDR1 SGHRS, CDR2 YFSETQ. V lost 5 bases, J lost 0 bases, and 12 bases lay in between. DNA for the CDR3: TGCGCCAGCAGTCGAGGACAAAGCTCTGGAAACACCATATATTTT. Protein: CASSRGQSSGNTIYF.

The chain uses TRBV10-1 and TRBJ2-7; 9 nucleotides agree with TRBD1. CDR1 and CDR2 (germline): WNHNN, SYGVQD (reference sequence). With V trimmed by 8 bases and J by 3 bases, 5 bases remained unmatched. CDR3 length equals 13 residues. CDR3 region: CASRDREYYEQYF. The DNA of the CDR3 is TGCGCCAGCCGGGACAGGGAATACTACGAGCAGTACTTC.

The chain links TRBV7-9 to TRBJ1-1; D may be TRBD1 (5 bases). The germline CDR1 and CDR2 sequences are SEHNR and FQNEAQ (reference sequence). Trimming pared 6 bases from V and 4 bases from J, leaving 15 bases between. This CDR3 spans 14 amino acids. Here the CDR3 DNA reads TGTGCCAGCAGTCATCCGGGGGGTGGCACTGAAGCTTTCTTT. Its protein product is CASSHPGGGTEAFF.

This clone was recorded once. The chain employs TRBV29-1 and TRBJ1-1; D uncertain. Germline V CDR1 and CDR2: SQVTM, ANQGSEA. The V end lost 6 bases, the J end lost 0 bases, and 8 bases lay between the germline ends. CDR3 length: 12 residues. For the CDR3, the DNA is TGCAGCGTCCAACAGATGAACACTGAAGCTTTCTTT. Amino acid sequence: CSVQQMNTEAFF.

This chain links TRBV29-1 with TRBJ2-7, with 9 bases matching TRBD1. Trimming at V came to 3 bases and at J to 1 base, leaving 4 bases not matched to a gene. Germline CDR1 reads SQVTM; CDR2 reads ANQGSEA. The CDR3 length is 14 residues. The CDR3 DNA sequence: TGCAGCGTTGATGGGGGGACAGGGTCCTACGAGCAGTACTTC. Its protein is CSVDGGTGSYEQYF.